What follows describes a single T cell receptor beta chain. What it recognizes is unknown. This sample is drawn from a study of PD-1 blockade in mismatch repair-deficient tumors. Across the whole study: Patients had approximately 13 mismatch repair-deficient cancer types, all previously treated and progressing. Study-wide findings and caveats: Tumor-resident clones, often absent from pretreatment blood, expanded after pembrolizumab and then contracted.

Every patient had mismatch repair deficiency by PCR or immunohistochemistry. A few pembrolizumab responders had their TCRs sequenced. Sequencing used immunoSEQ multiplex PCR; TCRdb keeps in-frame clones, though not all of them. The sample holds about 49,000 clones, 65% to 80% seen once. CDR3 length equals 16 residues. V lost 7 bases and J lost 4; bases outside the gene matches: 11. Germline V gene lookup returns CDR1 MNHNY and CDR2 SVGAGI (reference sequence). The source is an adult with mismatch repair-deficient cancer. The chain combines TRBV6-6 with TRBJ2-1, with 9 bases lining up with TRBD2. The sequenced sample was PBMCs, obtained before pembrolizumab treatment. The CDR3 nucleotides read TGTGCCAGCACCACCTCGGGGCTAGCGGGATACAATGAGCAGTTCTTC. Amino acids: CASTTSGLAGYNEQFF.